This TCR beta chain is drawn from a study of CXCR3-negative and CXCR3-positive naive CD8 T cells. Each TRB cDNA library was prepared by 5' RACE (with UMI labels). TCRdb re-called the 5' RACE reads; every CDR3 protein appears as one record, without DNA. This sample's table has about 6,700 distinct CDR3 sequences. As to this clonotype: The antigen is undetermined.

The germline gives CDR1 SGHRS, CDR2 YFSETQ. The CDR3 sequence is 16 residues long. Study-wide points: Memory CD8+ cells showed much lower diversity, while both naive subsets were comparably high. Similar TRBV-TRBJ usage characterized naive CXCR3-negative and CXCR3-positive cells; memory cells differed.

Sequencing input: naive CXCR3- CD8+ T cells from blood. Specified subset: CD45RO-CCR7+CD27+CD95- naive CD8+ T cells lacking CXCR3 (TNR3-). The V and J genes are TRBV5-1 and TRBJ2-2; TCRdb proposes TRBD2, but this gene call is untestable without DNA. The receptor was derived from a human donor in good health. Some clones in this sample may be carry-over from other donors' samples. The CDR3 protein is CASSLSSVASVGELFF.